This T cell receptor (beta chain) was recorded in a study of OX40 agonist ivuxolimab in advanced cancers. Findings and limits, study-wide: What antigens the expanded peripheral T cells recognized was never established.

Worth noting for this clone: The antigen remains undetermined.

The protocol was immunoSEQ multiplex PCR, while the TCRdb copy is restricted to in-frame clones and leaves out a portion. The sample yields fewer than 90,000 clones, 91% seen once. This CDR3 spans 15 amino acids. Germline CDR1 is SGDLS and CDR2 is YYNGEE. The V gene lost 0 bases and the J gene lost 4 bases, with 14 bases spanning the gap. The chain employs TRBV9 and TRBJ2-7; D remains unclear. Source: CD4+ or CD8+ T cells sorted from blood, taken in a trial of the OX40 agonist ivuxolimab. The receptor was isolated from an adult with an advanced solid tumor such as melanoma, head and neck, liver or kidney cancer. The DNA for the CDR3 is TGTGCCAGCAGCGTAGACTCCCGGATTGGGTACGAGCAGTACTTC. It yields the protein CASSVDSRIGYEQYF.